The 28 T cell receptor beta chains below come from one sample, sequenced in a study of cytomegalovirus exposure and HLA in healthy donors. PCR involved 60 Vbeta and 13 Jbeta primers. The data were produced by immunoSEQ multiplex PCR, yet TCRdb's version contains in-frame clones alone and is incomplete. This sample has about 110,000 clones, with around three quarters found just once. Sequencing was carried out using PBMCs. The source of these receptors is a woman aged 25 to 39 in good health and CMV-seronegative.

V is TRBV4-3 and J is TRBJ1-4; TRBD1 aligns across 7 bases. The CDR3 is 17 residues long. V lost 0 bases and J lost 8; bases outside the gene matches: 12. In germline, CDR1 is LGHNA, CDR2 YSLEER. As DNA, the CDR3 is TGCGCCAGCAGCCAAGATTCCGGGGCAGGGGGGTTAGAAAAACTGTTTTTT. Protein: CASSQDSGAGGLEKLFF.

The chain joins TRBV2 to TRBJ1-4, with D perhaps matching TRBD1 (5 bases). The CDR3 is 17 residues long. Germline-derived CDR1 and CDR2 are SNHLY and FYNNEI. The germline V and J ends were trimmed by 4 bases and 0 bases, with 15 bases remaining between them. CDR3 protein: CASSGEGGVATNEKLFF. Written as DNA, the CDR3 is TGTGCCAGCAGTGGAGAGGGAGGGGTTGCAACTAATGAAAAACTGTTTTTT.

The chain combines TRBV4-3 with TRBJ2-5, with TRBD2 matching 16 bases. In germline, CDR1 is LGHNA, CDR2 YSLEER. The CDR3 covers 16 residues. Trimming at V came to 5 bases and at J to 7 bases, leaving 7 bases not matched to a gene. Here the CDR3 DNA reads TGCGCCAGCAGCTCAGGGACTAGCGGGGGGGCTGGGACCCAGTACTTC. This translates into CASSSGTSGGAGTQYF.

The sample holds one count of this clone. This chain links TRBV5-1 with TRBJ2-7; D ambiguous. Germline V CDR1 and CDR2: SGHRS, YFSETQ. Trimming shortened V by 5 bases and J by 4 bases, and 10 bases separated the two germline ends. The CDR3 is 12 amino acids. This chain's CDR3 is CASSNSEYEQYF. The CDR3 DNA reads TGCGCCAGCAGTAACTCCGAATACGAGCAGTACTTC.

V usage is TRBV13 and J usage is TRBJ2-5; TRBD2 aligns across 14 bases. The V gene end was trimmed by 2 bases and the J gene end by 4 bases; junction bases not matched to a gene: 3. The CDR3 consists of 16 residues. The germline V gene encodes CDR1 PRHDT and CDR2 FYEKMQ (reference sequence). The DNA for the CDR3 is TGTGCCAGCAGCTTATCGGGACTAGCGGGAGTAGAGACCCAGTACTTC. As protein: CASSLSGLAGVETQYF.

This sequence joins TRBV19 and TRBJ2-2; 10 bases align to TRBD2. The germline V gene encodes CDR1 LNHDA and CDR2 SQIVND (reference sequence). CDR3 length: 16 residues. V trimming: 2 bases; J trimming: 7 bases; junction bases outside the gene matches: 7. The CDR3 DNA is TGTGCCAGTAGTATAAAAGCGGGGGGGCCGATCGGGGAGCTGTTTTTT. It translates to CASSIKAGGPIGELFF.

The chain couples TRBV4-3 to TRBJ1-1; 7 bases line up with TRBD1. The CDR3 runs to 15 residues. The V and J ends lost 2 bases and 5 bases, in that order; junction bases with no gene match: 8. Per the germline V gene, CDR1 is LGHNA and CDR2 is YSLEER. The CDR3 loop is CASSQQQGVGTEAFF. In DNA, the CDR3 is TGCGCCAGCAGCCAACAGCAGGGGGTTGGTACTGAAGCTTTCTTT.

The rearrangement links TRBV30 to TRBJ1-2; possible D gene TRBD1, 5 bases. V shed 3 bases and J shed 4 bases, with 18 bases lying between them. The CDR3 sequence is 15 residues long. Germline V gene data show CDR1 as GTSNPN and CDR2 as SVGIG (reference sequence). The CDR3 spells CAWSDPGGASYGYTF. Written as DNA, the CDR3 is TGTGCCTGGAGCGACCCGGGCGGGGCGAGCTATGGCTACACCTTC.

This clone appeared once. The chain uses TRBV10-1 and TRBJ2-6; 8 positions agree with TRBD2. V trimming: 6 bases; J trimming: 2 bases; junction bases outside the gene matches: 6. The CDR3 covers 16 residues. Germline loops: CDR1 WNHNN, CDR2 SYGVQD (reference sequence). CDR3 in amino acids: CASRGSGTAGANVLTF. As DNA, the CDR3 is TGCGCCAGCAGGGGTAGCGGGACTGCTGGGGCCAACGTCCTGACTTTC.

The chain has TRBV30 and TRBJ2-7; unclear D gene. CDR3 length: 12 residues. The germline CDR1 and CDR2 sequences are GTSNPN and SVGIG (reference sequence). Deletions cut 5 bases from V and 4 bases from J, with 12 bases between. The CDR3 DNA reads as TGTGCCTGGCTGCGTGGTGGTTACGAGCAGTACTTC. It translates to CAWLRGGYEQYF.

In the case of this clone: The sample holds other DNA sequences that translate to the same CDR3. The chain has TRBV7-2 and TRBJ2-3, with TRBD2 matching over 7 bases. V was pared by 5 bases and J by 3 bases, with 11 bases of the junction left unmatched. Germline V lookup: CDR1 SGHTA, CDR2 FQGNSA. CDR3 length: 16 residues. The CDR3: CASSLGSGAWTDTQYF. The CDR3 bases are TGTGCCAGCAGCCTAGGCAGCGGGGCATGGACAGATACGCAGTATTTT.

The chain couples TRBV30 to TRBJ1-4; D is possibly TRBD1 (6 bases). The germline V gene has CDR1 GTSNPN and CDR2 SVGIG (reference sequence). The CDR3 totals 15 residues. CDR3 nucleotides: TGTGCGGGAGCAGGGGTACCGGGCACTAATGAAAAACTGTTTTTT. Protein: CAGAGVPGTNEKLFF.

The V gene is TRBV4-3, the J gene TRBJ1-2; D possibly corresponds to TRBD1 (6 bases). This CDR3 is built from 13 residues. Germline V gives CDR1 LGHNA, CDR2 YSLEER. V dropped 5 bases and J dropped 5 bases, with 12 bases sitting between them. The CDR3 loop reads CASSTGIWYGYTF. The CDR3 coding sequence is TGCGCCAGCAGCACAGGGATTTGGTATGGCTACACCTTC.

The chain joins TRBV10-2 to TRBJ1-1; no firm D call. V lost 3 bases to trimming and J lost 0 bases, with 8 bases between them. Germline-derived CDR1 and CDR2 are WSHSY and SAAADI. This CDR3 spans 14 amino acids. Here the CDR3 DNA reads TGCGCCAGCAGTGATTGGAGTCTGAACACTGAAGCTTTCTTT. Amino acid sequence: CASSDWSLNTEAFF.

The genes are TRBV18 and TRBJ1-4, with D perhaps matching TRBD1 (6 bases). The germline CDR1 and CDR2 sequences are KGHSH and LQKENI. V lost 6 bases, J lost 8 bases, and 13 bases lay in between. The CDR3 runs to 13 residues. CDR3 bases: TGTGCCAGCTCGCCCTATCAGGGGGAAAAACTGTTTTTT. It yields the protein CASSPYQGEKLFF.

The chain combines TRBV28 with TRBJ2-7; the D is unclear. This CDR3 is built from 12 residues. V shed 3 bases and J shed 1 base, with 4 bases lying between them. The germline CDR1 and CDR2 sequences are MDHEN and SYDVKM. DNA for the CDR3: TGTGCCAGCAGTTTTGAGTCCTACGAGCAGTACTTC. It translates to CASSFESYEQYF.

The chain couples TRBV9 to TRBJ2-2; 10 bases align to TRBD1. The junction had 3 bases not matched to a gene; V was cut back by 3 bases and J by 1 base. Germline V gene sequence: CDR1 SGDLS, CDR2 YYNGEE. The CDR3 sequence is 16 residues long. CDR3 loop: CASSARTGGNTGELFF. The CDR3 DNA reads TGTGCCAGCAGCGCCCGGACAGGGGGGAACACCGGGGAGCTGTTTTTT.

The chain has TRBV30 and TRBJ1-5, with a possible D match to TRBD1 (6 bases). The ends were cut back, 3 bases at V and 1 base at J, with 19 bases in the middle. Germline loops: CDR1 GTSNPN, CDR2 SVGIG (reference sequence). This CDR3 has 17 amino acids. The CDR3 DNA reads as TGTGCCTGGAGGCTTTCCGGGACAATCGGGAGCAATCAGCCCCAGCATTTT. Translation gives CAWRLSGTIGSNQPQHF.

This CDR3 reads CAWSGGSSGNTIYF. The CDR3 nucleotides are TGTGCCTGGAGCGGGGGGAGCTCTGGAAACACCATATATTTT. This chain uses TRBV30 with TRBJ1-3; D is perhaps TRBD1 (5 bases). The CDR3 covers 14 residues. CDR1 and CDR2 from the germline V gene are GTSNPN and SVGIG (reference sequence). Deletions cut 3 bases from V and 0 bases from J, with 9 bases between.

This chain's CDR3 is CASSKDRQETQYF. CDR3 nucleotide sequence: TGTGCCAGCAGTAAGGACAGGCAAGAGACCCAGTACTTC. This rearrangement joins TRBV28 to TRBJ2-5; TRBD1 aligns across 7 bases. The V gene end was trimmed by 5 bases and the J gene end by 2 bases; junction bases not matched to a gene: 2. This CDR3 is 13 amino acids long. Germline V gene data show CDR1 as MDHEN and CDR2 as SYDVKM.

The chain links TRBV28 to TRBJ1-5, with D perhaps TRBD1 (6 bases). Germline CDR1 is MDHEN and CDR2 is SYDVKM. V dropped 5 bases and J dropped 4 bases, with 18 bases sitting between them. The CDR3 sequence is 16 residues long. The CDR3, as DNA: TGTGCCAGCAGTCCTGGTTGGGGGGGCGCGAATCAGCCCCAGCATTTT. This gives the protein CASSPGWGGANQPQHF.

This chain uses TRBV29-1 with TRBJ1-1; no clear D. CDR3 length: 12 amino acids. Germline assignment: CDR1 SQVTM and CDR2 ANQGSEA. Trimming stripped 6 bases from V and 1 base from J, with 9 bases between. Here the CDR3 DNA reads TGCAGCGTCGCGTATTCGAACACTGAAGCTTTCTTT. Translated: CSVAYSNTEAFF.

This chain joins TRBV5-4 and TRBJ1-1; 12 positions match TRBD1. CDR1 is SGHNT and CDR2 is YYREEE in the germline V gene (reference sequence). V gave up 4 bases and J gave up 5 bases; unmatched junction bases: 9. The CDR3 runs to 16 residues. CDR3 loop: CASSLRDRGRGTEAFF. CDR3 DNA sequence: TGTGCCAGCAGCCTAAGGGACAGGGGGCGTGGAACTGAAGCTTTCTTT. Full variable domain (missing parts from reference TRBV5-4 and TRBJ1-1): ETGVTQSPTHLIKTRGQQVTLRCSSQSGHNTVSWYQQALGQGPQFIFQYYREEENGRGNFPPRFSGLQFPNYSSELNVNALELDDSALYLCASSLRDRGRGTEAFFGQGTRLTVV.

The rearrangement uses TRBV5-4 and TRBJ2-2; 13 nucleotides match TRBD2. The junction had 6 bases not matched to a gene; V was cut back by 4 bases and J by 0 bases. The CDR3 totals 18 residues. The germline gives CDR1 SGHNT, CDR2 YYREEE (reference sequence). CDR3 nucleotides: TGTGCCAGCAGCGCGGGACTAGCGGGAAACGCGAACACCGGGGAGCTGTTTTTT. Encoded protein: CASSAGLAGNANTGELFF.

This clone has more than one count but fewer than ten. The chain carries TRBV7-9 and TRBJ1-1; D remains ambiguous. This CDR3 region has 13 residues. The ends were cut back, 0 bases at V and 1 base at J, with 3 bases in the middle. The germline V gene has CDR1 SEHNR and CDR2 FQNEAQ (reference sequence). Here the CDR3 reads CASSLAGNTEAFF. The CDR3 nucleotides read TGTGCCAGCAGCTTAGCCGGGAACACTGAAGCTTTCTTT.

The V call is TRBV19, the J call TRBJ2-7, with D maybe TRBD2 (5 bases). V was trimmed by 6 bases and J by 3 bases, leaving 15 bases between them. The germline CDR1 and CDR2 sequences are LNHDA and SQIVND (reference sequence). The CDR3 runs to 14 residues. DNA of the CDR3: TGTGCCAGTAGCCCAGCCTGGGCGGGCTACGAGCAGTACTTC. Protein: CASSPAWAGYEQYF. The variable domain in full, with the rest retrieved from reference TRBV19 and TRBJ2-7, is DGGITQSPKYLFRKEGQNVTLSCEQNLNHDAMYWYRQDPGQGLRLIYYSQIVNDFQKGDIAEGYSVSREKKESFPLTVTSAQKNPTAFYLCASSPAWAGYEQYFGPGTRLTVT.

This clone came up once. J is TRBJ2-2 and V is TRBV15, with a tentative D call TRBD2 (6 bases). Germline V gene data show CDR1 as LNHNV and CDR2 as YYDKDF (reference sequence). V lost 4 bases and J lost 7, with 16 bases in between. The length of the CDR3 is 15 residues. CDR3 protein: CATSKMGLLVGELFF. The CDR3 nucleotides are TGTGCCACCAGCAAGATGGGACTGCTCGTCGGGGAGCTGTTTTTT.

This clone was counted a few times. The rearrangement uses TRBV4-3 and TRBJ1-1; D uncertain. The V gene's germline CDR1 is LGHNA and CDR2 YSLEER. The CDR3 sequence is 15 residues long. Trimming stripped 3 bases from V and 4 bases from J, with 15 bases between. The CDR3 is CASSHSSHPGTEAFF. CDR3 in DNA: TGCGCCAGCAGCCACTCGTCCCATCCGGGCACTGAAGCTTTCTTT.